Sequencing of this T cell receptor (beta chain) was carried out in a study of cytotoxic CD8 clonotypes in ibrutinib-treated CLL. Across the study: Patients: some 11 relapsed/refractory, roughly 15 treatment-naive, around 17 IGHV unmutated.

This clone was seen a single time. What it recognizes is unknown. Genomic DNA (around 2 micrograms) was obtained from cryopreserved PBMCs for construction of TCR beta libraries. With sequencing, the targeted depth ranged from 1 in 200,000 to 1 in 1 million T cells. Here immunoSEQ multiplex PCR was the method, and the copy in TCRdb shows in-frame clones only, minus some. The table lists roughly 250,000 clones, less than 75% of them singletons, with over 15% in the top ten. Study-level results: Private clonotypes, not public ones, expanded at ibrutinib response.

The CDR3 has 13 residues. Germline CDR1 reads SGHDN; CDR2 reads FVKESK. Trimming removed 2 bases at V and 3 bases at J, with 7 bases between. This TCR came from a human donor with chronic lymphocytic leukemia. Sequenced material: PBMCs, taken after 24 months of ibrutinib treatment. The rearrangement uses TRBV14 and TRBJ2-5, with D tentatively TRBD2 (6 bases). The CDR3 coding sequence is TGTGCCAGCAGCCAACGGGGGAAAGAGACCCAGTACTTC. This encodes CASSQRGKETQYF. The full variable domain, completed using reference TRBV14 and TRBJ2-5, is EAGVTQFPSHSVIEKGQTVTLRCDPISGHDNLYWYRRVMGKEIKFLLHFVKESKQDESGMPNNRFLAERTGGTYSTLKVQPAELEDSGVYFCASSQRGKETQYFGPGTRLLVL.